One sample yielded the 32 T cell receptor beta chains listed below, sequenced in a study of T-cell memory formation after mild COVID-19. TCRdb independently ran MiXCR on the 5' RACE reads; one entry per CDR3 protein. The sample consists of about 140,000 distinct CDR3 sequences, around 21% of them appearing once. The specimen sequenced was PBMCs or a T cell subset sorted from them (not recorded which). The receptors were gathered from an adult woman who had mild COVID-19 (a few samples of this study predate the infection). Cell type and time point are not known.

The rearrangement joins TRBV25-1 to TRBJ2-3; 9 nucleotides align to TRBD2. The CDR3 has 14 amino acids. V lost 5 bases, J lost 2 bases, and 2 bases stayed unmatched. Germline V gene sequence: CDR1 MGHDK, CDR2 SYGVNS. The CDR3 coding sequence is TGTGCCAGCAGTCTAGCGGGGAACACAGATACGCAGTATTTT. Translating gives CASSLAGNTDTQYF.

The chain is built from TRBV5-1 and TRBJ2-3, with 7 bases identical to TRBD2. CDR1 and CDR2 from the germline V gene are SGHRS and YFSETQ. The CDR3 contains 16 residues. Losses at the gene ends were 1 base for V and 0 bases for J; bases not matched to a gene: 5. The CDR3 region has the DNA TGCGCCAGCAGCTTGAACCTAGCGGCCAGCACAGATACGCAGTATTTT. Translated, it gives CASSLNLAASTDTQYF.

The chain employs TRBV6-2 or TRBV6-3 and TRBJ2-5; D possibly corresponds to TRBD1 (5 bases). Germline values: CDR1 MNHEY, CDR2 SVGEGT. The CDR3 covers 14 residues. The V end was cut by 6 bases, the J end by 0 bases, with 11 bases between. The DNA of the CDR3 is TGTGCCAGCAGCCGCGGACACAACCAAGAGACCCAGTACTTC. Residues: CASSRGHNQETQYF.

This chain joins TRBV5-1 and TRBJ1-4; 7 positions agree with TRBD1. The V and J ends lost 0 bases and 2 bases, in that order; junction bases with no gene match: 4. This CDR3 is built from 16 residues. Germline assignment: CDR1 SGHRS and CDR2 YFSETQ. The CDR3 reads CASSLVPQGTNEKLFF. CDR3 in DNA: TGCGCCAGCAGCTTGGTCCCACAGGGGACTAATGAAAAACTGTTTTTT.

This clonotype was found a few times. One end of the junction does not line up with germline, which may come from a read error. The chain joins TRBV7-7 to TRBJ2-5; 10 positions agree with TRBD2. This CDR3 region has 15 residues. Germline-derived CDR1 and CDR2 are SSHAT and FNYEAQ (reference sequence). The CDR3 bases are TGTGCTAGCAGCTCCCTAGCGGGAGTTAAAGAGACCCAGTACTTC. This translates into CASSSLAGVKETQYF.

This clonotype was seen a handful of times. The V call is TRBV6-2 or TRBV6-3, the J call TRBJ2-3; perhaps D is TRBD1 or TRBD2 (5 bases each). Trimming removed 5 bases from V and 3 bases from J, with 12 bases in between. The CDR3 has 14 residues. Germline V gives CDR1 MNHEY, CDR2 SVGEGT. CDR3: CASSLPGTTDTQYF. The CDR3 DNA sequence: TGTGCCAGCAGTCTCCCCGGGACGACAGATACGCAGTATTTT.

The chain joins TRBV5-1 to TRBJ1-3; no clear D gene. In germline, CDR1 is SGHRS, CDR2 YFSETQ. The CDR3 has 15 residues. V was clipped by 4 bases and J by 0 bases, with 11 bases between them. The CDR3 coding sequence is TGCGCCAGCAGCCTCGACTCGGGCTCTGGAAACACCATATATTTT. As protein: CASSLDSGSGNTIYF. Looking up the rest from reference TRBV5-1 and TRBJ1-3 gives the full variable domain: KAGVTQTPRYLIKTRGQQVTLSCSPISGHRSVSWYQQTPGQGLQFLFEYFSETQRNKGNFPGRFSGRQFSNSRSEMNVSTLELGDSALYLCASSLDSGSGNTIYFGEGSWLTVV.

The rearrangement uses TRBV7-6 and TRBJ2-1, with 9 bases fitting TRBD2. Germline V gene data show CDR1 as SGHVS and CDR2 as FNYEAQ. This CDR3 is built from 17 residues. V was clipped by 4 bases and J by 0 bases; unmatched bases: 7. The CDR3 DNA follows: TGTGCCAGCAGCTCTCAAGCGGGGGGATACTCCTACAATGAGCAGTTCTTC. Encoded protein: CASSSQAGGYSYNEQFF. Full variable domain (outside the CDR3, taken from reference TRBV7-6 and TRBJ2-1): GAGVSQSPRYKVTKRGQDVALRCDPISGHVSLYWYRQALGQGPEFLTYFNYEAQQDKSGLPNDRFSAERPEGSISTLTIQRTEQRDSAMYRCASSSQAGGYSYNEQFFGPGTRLTVL.

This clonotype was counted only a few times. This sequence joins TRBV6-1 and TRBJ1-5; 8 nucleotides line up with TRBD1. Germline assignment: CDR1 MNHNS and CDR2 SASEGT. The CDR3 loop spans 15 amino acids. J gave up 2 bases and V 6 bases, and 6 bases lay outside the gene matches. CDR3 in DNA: TGTGCCAGCAGCGGACAGGGCGGTGGCAATCAGCCCCAGCATTTT. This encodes CASSGQGGGNQPQHF.

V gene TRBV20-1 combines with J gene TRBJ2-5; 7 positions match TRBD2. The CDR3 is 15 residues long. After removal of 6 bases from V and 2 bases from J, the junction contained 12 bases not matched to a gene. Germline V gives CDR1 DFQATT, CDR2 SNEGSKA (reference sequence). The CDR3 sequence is CSAPKRSGMQETQYF. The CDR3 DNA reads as TGCAGTGCCCCTAAGAGGAGCGGGATGCAAGAGACCCAGTACTTC.

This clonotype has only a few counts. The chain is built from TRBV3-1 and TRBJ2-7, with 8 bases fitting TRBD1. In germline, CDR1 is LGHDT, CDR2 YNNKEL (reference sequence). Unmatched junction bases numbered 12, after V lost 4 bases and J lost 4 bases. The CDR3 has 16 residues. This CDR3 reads CASSRKAGTGGYEQYF. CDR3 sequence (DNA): TGTGCCAGCAGCCGCAAGGCCGGGACAGGAGGTTACGAGCAGTACTTC.

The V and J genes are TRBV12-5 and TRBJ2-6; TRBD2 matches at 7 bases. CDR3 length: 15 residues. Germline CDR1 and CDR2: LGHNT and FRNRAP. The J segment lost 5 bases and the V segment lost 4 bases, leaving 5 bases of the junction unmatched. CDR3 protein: CASGSGLQRANVLTF. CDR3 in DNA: TGTGCTAGTGGTTCGGGACTACAGAGGGCCAACGTCCTGACTTTC.

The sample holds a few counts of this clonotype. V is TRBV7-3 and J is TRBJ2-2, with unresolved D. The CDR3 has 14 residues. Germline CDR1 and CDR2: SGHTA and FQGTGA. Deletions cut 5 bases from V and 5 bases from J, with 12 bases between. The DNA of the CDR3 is TGTGCCAGCAGCCCAGACGCGTTTACCGGGGAGCTGTTTTTT. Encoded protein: CASSPDAFTGELFF.

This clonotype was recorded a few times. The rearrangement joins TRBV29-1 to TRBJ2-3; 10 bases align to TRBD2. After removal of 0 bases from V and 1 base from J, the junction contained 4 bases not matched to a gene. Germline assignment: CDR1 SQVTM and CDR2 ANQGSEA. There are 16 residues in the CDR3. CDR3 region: CSVEDQSGGGTDTQYF. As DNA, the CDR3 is TGCAGCGTTGAAGATCAGAGCGGGGGGGGCACAGATACGCAGTATTTT.

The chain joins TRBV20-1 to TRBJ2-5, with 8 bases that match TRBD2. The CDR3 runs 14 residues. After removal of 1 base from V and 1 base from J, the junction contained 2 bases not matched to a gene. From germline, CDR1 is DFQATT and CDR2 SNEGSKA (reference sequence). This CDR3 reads CSARAAGGQETQYF. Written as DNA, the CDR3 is TGCAGTGCTAGAGCGGCGGGGGGCCAAGAGACCCAGTACTTC.

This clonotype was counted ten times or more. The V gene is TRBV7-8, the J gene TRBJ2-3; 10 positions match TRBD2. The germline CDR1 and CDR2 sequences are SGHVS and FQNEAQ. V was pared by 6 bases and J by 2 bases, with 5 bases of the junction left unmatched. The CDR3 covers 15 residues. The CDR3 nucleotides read TGTGCCAGCAGTCCAACTAGCGGGGACACAGATACGCAGTATTTT. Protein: CASSPTSGDTDTQYF.

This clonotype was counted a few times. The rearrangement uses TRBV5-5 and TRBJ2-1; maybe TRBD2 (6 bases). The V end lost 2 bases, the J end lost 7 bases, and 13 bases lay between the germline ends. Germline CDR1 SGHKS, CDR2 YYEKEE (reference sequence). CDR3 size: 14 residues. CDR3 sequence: CASSFGREVNEQFF. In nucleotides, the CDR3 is TGTGCCAGCAGCTTCGGAAGGGAGGTAAATGAGCAGTTCTTC.

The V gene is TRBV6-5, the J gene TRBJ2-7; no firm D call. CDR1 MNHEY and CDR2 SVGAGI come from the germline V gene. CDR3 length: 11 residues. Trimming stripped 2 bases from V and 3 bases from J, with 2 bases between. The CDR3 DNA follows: TGTGCCAGCAGTTACCTCTACGAGCAGTACTTC. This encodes CASSYLYEQYF.

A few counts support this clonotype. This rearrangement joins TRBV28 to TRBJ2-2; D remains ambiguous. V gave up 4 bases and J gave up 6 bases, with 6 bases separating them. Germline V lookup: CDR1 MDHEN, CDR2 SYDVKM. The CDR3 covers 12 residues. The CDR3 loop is CASSWFAGELFF. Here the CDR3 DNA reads TGTGCCAGCAGTTGGTTCGCCGGGGAGCTGTTTTTT.

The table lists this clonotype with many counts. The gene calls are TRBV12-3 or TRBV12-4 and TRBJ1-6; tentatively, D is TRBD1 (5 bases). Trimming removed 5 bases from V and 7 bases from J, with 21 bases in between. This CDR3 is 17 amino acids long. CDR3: CASSPTGGRTENSPLHF. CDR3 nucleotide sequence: TGTGCCAGCAGTCCCACCGGGGGGAGGACGGAGAATTCACCCCTCCACTTT.

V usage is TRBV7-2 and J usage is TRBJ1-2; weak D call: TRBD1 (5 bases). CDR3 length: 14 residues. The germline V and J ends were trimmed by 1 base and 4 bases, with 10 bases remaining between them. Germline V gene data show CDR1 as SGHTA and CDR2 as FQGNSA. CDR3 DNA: TGTGCCAGCAGCTTAGGGGGCATCGGCTATGGCTACACCTTC. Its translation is CASSLGGIGYGYTF.

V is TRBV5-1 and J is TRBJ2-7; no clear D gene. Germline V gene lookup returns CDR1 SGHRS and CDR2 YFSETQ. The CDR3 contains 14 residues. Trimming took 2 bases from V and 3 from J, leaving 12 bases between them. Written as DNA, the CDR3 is TGCGCCAGCAGCTTATCGCAGGAAGGCTACGAGCAGTACTTC. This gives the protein CASSLSQEGYEQYF.

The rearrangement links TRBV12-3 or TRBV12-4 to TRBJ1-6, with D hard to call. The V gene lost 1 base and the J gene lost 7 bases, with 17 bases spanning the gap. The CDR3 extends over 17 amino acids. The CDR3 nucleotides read TGTGCCAGCAGTTTAGTTACATCGGGTCTCGGGAATTCACCCCTCCACTTT. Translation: CASSLVTSGLGNSPLHF.

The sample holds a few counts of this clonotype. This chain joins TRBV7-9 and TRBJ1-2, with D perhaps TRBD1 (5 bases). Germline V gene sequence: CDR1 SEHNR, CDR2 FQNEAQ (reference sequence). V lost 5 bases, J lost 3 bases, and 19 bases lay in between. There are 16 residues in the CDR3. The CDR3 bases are TGTGCCAGCAGCCCGGGAGGAAAGGGAGGGGACTATGGCTACACCTTC. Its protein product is CASSPGGKGGDYGYTF.

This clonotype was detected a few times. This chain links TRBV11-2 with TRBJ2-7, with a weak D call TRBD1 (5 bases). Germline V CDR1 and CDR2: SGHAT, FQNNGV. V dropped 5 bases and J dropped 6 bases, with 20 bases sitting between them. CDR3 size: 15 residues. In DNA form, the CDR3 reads TGTGCCAGCAGCCCCCGCCCGTTCAGGGCAGTCGAGCAGTACTTC. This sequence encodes CASSPRPFRAVEQYF.

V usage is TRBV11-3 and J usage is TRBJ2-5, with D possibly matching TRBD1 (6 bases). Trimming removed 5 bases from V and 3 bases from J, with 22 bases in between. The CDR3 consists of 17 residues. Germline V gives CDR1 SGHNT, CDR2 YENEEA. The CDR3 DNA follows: TGTGCCAGCAGCATCGCCGGGACACTTTACGGCAAAGAGACCCAGTACTTC. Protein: CASSIAGTLYGKETQYF.

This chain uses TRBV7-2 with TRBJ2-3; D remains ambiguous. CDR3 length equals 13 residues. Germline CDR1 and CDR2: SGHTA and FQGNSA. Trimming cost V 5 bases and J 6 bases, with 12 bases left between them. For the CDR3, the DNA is TGTGCCAGCAGCCCTCCTCCCGGGGATACGCAGTATTTT. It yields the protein CASSPPPGDTQYF.

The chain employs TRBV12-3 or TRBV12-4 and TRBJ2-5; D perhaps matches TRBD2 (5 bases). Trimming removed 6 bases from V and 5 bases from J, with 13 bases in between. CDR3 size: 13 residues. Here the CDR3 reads CASSLGLLETQYF. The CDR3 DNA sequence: TGTGCCAGCAGCCTAGGACTGTTGGAGACCCAGTACTTC.

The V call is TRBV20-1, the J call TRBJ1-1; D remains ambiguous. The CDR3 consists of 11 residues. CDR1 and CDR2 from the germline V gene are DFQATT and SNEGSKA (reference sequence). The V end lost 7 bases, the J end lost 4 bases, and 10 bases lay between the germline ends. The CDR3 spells CSGSVSTEAFF. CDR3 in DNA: TGCAGTGGGTCCGTTAGCACTGAAGCTTTCTTT.

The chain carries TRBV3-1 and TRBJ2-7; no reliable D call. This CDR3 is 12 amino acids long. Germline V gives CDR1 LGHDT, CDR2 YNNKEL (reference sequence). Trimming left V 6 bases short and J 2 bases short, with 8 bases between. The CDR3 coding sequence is TGTGCCAGCAGTCCGTCAACCTACGAGCAGTACTTC. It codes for CASSPSTYEQYF.

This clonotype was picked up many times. In nucleotides, the CDR3 is TGTGCCAGCAGCTCCAAATTTCTACAGGGGACCCAACGGACCGGGGAGCTGTTTTTT. It translates to CASSSKFLQGTQRTGELFF. This sequence joins TRBV7-9 and TRBJ2-2, with 7 bases aligning to TRBD1. V gave up 4 bases and J gave up 5 bases; unmatched junction bases: 19. From germline, CDR1 is SEHNR and CDR2 FQNEAQ (reference sequence). The CDR3 runs 19 residues.

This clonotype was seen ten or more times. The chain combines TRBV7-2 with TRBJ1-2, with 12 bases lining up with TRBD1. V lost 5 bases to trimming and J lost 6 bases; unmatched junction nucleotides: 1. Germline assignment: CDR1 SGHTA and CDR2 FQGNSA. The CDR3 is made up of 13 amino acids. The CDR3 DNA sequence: TGTGCCAGCAGCCGGGACAGGGGGCATGGCTACACCTTC. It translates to CASSRDRGHGYTF.